The 2 T cell receptor beta chains below were found in one sample sequenced in a study of regulatory T cells in long-lasting Graves disease listed by TCRdb under 2021. Library prep was done by multiplex PCR. Sequencing used an Illumina HiSeq 4000. CDR3 regions were amplified by Arm-PCR with iRepertoire HTBI primers to construct TCR beta libraries. TCRdb trimmed the raw reads at Q25, called clones with MiXCR and kept productive beta chains. When rows share a CDR3 protein, they turn into one entry using the most common DNA and genes. This sample lists roughly 500,000 distinct CDR3 sequences; about 13% were detected once. Jointly, the top ten make up approximately 9.3% of the sample. The time point label, read with the paper, signifies: newly diagnosed GD, antithyroid drugs for less than 3 months. For both TCR sequencing and RNA sequencing, RNA was extracted from PBMCs in TRIzol. These records were also assigned to another study, of T cells in Graves' hyperthyroidism and ophthalmopathy.

The sequencing here drew on peripheral blood mononuclear cells (PBMCs), taken at new diagnosis, from a patient treated with antithyroid drugs. The receptors shown here come from a man aged 25-45 years with Graves disease. Donor details come from another sample of the same person, matched by shared clones.

Many counts were recorded for this clonotype. The chain joins TRBV20-1 to TRBJ2-1, with 9 nucleotides matching TRBD2. This CDR3 has 13 residues. V shed 8 bases and J 4 bases; nucleotides not matched to a gene: 6. Per germline, CDR1 DFQATT and CDR2 SNEGSKA (reference sequence). In DNA, the CDR3 is TGCAGTCTGACTAGCGGCAATTACAATGAGCAGTTCTTC. Encoded protein: CSLTSGNYNEQFF.

V and J are TRBV6-2 or TRBV6-3 and TRBJ1-2; D remains unclear. CDR1 and CDR2 from the germline V gene are MNHEY and SVGEGT. V lost 0 bases to trimming and J lost 6 bases, with 8 bases between them. The CDR3 extends over 13 amino acids. CDR3 region: CASSYSRENGYTF. The CDR3 nucleotides are TGTGCCAGCAGTTACTCGCGGGAGAATGGCTACACCTTC.